This T cell receptor (beta chain) was recovered during a study of blood T cell repertoires in COVID-19. Study at large: Samples taken during acute and convalescent COVID-19 were collected in the United States, Italy and Spain. T cells, B-cell-depleted T cells, or PBMCs provided the cDNA or gDNA that served as material.

V shed 0 bases and J 5 bases; nucleotides not matched to a gene: 7. This CDR3 is 16 amino acids long. CDR1 is SGHNT and CDR2 is YYREEE in the germline V gene (reference sequence). In the original analysis: Quantification of nucleated cells was approximated via reference gene primer amplification. Profiled with immunoSEQ multiplex PCR; TCRdb holds only in-frame clones, not every one. The V and J calls and clone size come from that table; D and trimming were worked out from the DNA. The table shows tens of thousands of clones, with about 86% occurring only once. The source of this sequence is a man aged 60-69 years with acute or convalescent COVID-19. The chain is built from TRBV5-4 and TRBJ2-3; 9 nucleotides agree with TRBD2. The sample was peripheral blood. Written as DNA, the CDR3 is TGTGCCAGCAGCTTGGCGACTAGCGGAGAGGGAGATACGCAGTATTTT. Protein: CASSLATSGEGDTQYF.